These 8 T cell receptor beta chains came from one sample sequenced in a study of T cell changes during pregnancy in multiple sclerosis. Data came from immunoSEQ multiplex PCR; TCRdb stores just in-frame clones and leaves some out. Among about 39,000 clones listed, 93% were seen once. This material consisted of CD4+ T cells from peripheral blood mononuclear cells, taken in the first trimester of pregnancy. Every receptor here comes from a female donor with multiple sclerosis, enrolled in a pregnancy study.

This rearrangement joins TRBV5-1 to TRBJ1-2; D is ambiguous. In germline, CDR1 is SGHRS, CDR2 YFSETQ. V was cut by 7 bases and J by 4 bases, with 8 bases left in between. The CDR3 has 11 residues. DNA of the CDR3: TGCGCCAGCGCAGGCCTCTATGGCTACACCTTC. The encoded protein is CASAGLYGYTF.

This clone was counted a single time. The chain is built from TRBV10-1 and TRBJ1-5, with 9 bases lining up with TRBD1. CDR3 length: 14 amino acids. Trimming removed 6 bases from V and 6 bases from J; junction bases left unmatched: 6. Germline CDR1 reads WNHNN; CDR2 reads SYGVQD (reference sequence). This CDR3 is CASRWTGVGQPQHF. The CDR3, as DNA: TGCGCCAGCAGATGGACAGGGGTAGGTCAGCCCCAGCATTTT.

The CDR3 DNA is TGTGCCAGCAGGAGGGGGCCCGGGGCCAACGTCCTGACTTTC. Protein sequence: CASRRGPGANVLTF. This chain connects TRBV6-5 to TRBJ2-6; 7 bases agree with TRBD1. From germline, CDR1 is MNHEY and CDR2 SVGAGI. The CDR3 consists of 14 residues. J lost 4 bases, V lost 6 bases, and 3 bases had no gene match.

The CDR3 DNA sequence: TGTGCCAGCATAAGTCTCGGGACAGCCGAAGCTTTCTTT. Its protein product is CASISLGTAEAFF. The genes are TRBV2 and TRBJ1-1, with 7 nucleotides matching TRBD1. Germline values: CDR1 SNHLY, CDR2 FYNNEI. V trimming: 7 bases; J trimming: 8 bases; junction bases outside the gene matches: 10. The CDR3 extends over 13 amino acids. Full variable domain (outside the CDR3, taken from reference TRBV2 and TRBJ1-1): EPEVTQTPSHQVTQMGQEVILRCVPISNHLYFYWYRQILGQKVEFLVSFYNNEISEKSEIFDDQFSVERPDGSNFTLKIRSTKLEDSAMYFCASISLGTAEAFFGQGTRLTVV.

CDR3 bases: TGCGCCAGCAGCTTGGCAATAGCGGGAGCGAATGAGCAGTTCTTC. Encoded protein: CASSLAIAGANEQFF. V gene TRBV5-1 combines with J gene TRBJ2-1; 9 bases match TRBD2. The CDR3 spans 15 residues. The V and J ends lost 0 bases and 7 bases, in that order; junction bases with no gene match: 5. Germline CDR1 reads SGHRS; CDR2 reads YFSETQ.

The J gene is TRBJ2-3, the V gene TRBV7-3; weak D call: TRBD1 (6 bases). This CDR3 is built from 15 residues. The V gene's germline CDR1 is SGHTA and CDR2 FQGTGA. Trimming cost V 5 bases and J 2 bases, with 14 bases left between them. The CDR3 bases are TGTGCCAGCAGCCTTTCGGACAGACCCACAGATACGCAGTATTTT. Amino acid sequence: CASSLSDRPTDTQYF.

This clone is termed medium-sized. V usage is TRBV27 and J usage is TRBJ2-7; TRBD2 aligns across 12 bases. CDR1 is MNHEY, CDR2 SMNVEV, per germline (reference sequence). The CDR3 is 17 amino acids. Germline trimming cut 2 bases from V and 1 base from J; bases unmatched to any gene: 6. The CDR3 here is CASSLKRTSGKSYEQYF. CDR3 in DNA: TGTGCCAGCAGTTTAAAGCGGACTAGCGGGAAATCCTACGAGCAGTACTTC.

The chain combines TRBV5-6 with TRBJ2-3; D unclear. The CDR3 has 15 amino acids. With 4 bases removed from V and 0 bases from J, the gap between germline ends came to 12 bases. CDR1 is SGHDT, CDR2 YYEEEE, per germline. The CDR3 region has the DNA TGTGCCAGCAGCCCGTTGGGCACTAGCACAGATACGCAGTATTTT. Translating it yields CASSPLGTSTDTQYF.